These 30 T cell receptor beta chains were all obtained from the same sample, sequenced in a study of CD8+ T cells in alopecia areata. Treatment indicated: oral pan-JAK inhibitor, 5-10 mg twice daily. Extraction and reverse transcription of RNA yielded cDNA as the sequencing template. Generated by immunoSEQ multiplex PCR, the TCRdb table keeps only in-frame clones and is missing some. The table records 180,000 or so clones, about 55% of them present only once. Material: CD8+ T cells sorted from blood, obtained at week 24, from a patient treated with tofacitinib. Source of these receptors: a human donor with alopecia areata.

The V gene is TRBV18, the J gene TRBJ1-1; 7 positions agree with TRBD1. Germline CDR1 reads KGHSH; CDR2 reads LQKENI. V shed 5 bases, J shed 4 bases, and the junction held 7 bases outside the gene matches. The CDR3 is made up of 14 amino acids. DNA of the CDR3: TGTGCCAGCTCAGACGGGACAGCGATCACTGAAGCTTTCTTT. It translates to CASSDGTAITEAFF.

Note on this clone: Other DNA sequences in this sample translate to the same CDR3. The CDR3 DNA sequence: TGTGCCAGCAGCTTGGCCGGGGGCAATCAGCCCCAGCATTTT. This gives the protein CASSLAGGNQPQHF. The gene calls are TRBV5-6 and TRBJ1-5; D ambiguous. The CDR3 loop spans 14 amino acids. Germline CDR1 reads SGHDT; CDR2 reads YYEEEE. V was cut by 0 bases and J by 2 bases, with 6 bases left in between.

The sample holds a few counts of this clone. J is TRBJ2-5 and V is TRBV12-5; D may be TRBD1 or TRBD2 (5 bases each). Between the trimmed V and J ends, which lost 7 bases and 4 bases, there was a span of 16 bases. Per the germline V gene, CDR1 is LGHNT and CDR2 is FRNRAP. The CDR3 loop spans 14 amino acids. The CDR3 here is CASVGWGSGETQYF. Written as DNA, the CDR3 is TGTGCTAGTGTCGGATGGGGGAGTGGAGAGACCCAGTACTTC.

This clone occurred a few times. The CDR3 loop reads CASSSGLASDTQYF. The DNA for the CDR3 is TGTGCCAGCAGCTCCGGACTAGCATCGGATACGCAGTATTTT. The chain employs TRBV7-9 and TRBJ2-3; 8 nucleotides match TRBD2. The CDR3 runs to 14 residues. Germline lookup yields CDR1 SEHNR and CDR2 FQNEAQ (reference sequence). Trimming at V came to 4 bases and at J to 6 bases, leaving 6 bases not matched to a gene.

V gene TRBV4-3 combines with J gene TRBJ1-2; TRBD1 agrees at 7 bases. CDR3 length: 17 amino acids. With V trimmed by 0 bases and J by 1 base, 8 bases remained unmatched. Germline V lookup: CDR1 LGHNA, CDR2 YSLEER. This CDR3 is CASSQDRGQMSNYGYTF. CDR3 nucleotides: TGCGCCAGCAGCCAAGATAGGGGGCAAATGAGTAACTATGGCTACACCTTC.

CDR3 nucleotides: TGTGCCAGCAGCTTAGGACAGTACAATGAGCAGTTCTTC. Its translation: CASSLGQYNEQFF. The chain has TRBV7-2 and TRBJ2-1, with D tentatively TRBD1 (5 bases). The CDR3 sequence is 13 residues long. Trimming removed 1 base from V and 4 bases from J, with 5 bases in between. Germline-derived CDR1 and CDR2 are SGHTA and FQGNSA.

The CDR3 DNA follows: TGTGCCTGGAGTCAAACGGGCAATCAGCCCCAGCATTTT. This sequence encodes CAWSQTGNQPQHF. The V gene is TRBV30, the J gene TRBJ1-5, with no clear D. Germline lookup yields CDR1 GTSNPN and CDR2 SVGIG (reference sequence). The length of the CDR3 is 13 residues. Trimming stripped 2 bases from V and 2 bases from J, with 7 bases between.

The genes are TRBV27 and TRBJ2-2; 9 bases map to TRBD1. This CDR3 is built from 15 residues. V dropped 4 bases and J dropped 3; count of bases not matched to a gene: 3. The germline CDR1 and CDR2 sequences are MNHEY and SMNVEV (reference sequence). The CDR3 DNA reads TGTGCCAGCAGTTCCCGGGACAGGGACACCGGGGAGCTGTTTTTT. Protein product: CASSSRDRDTGELFF.

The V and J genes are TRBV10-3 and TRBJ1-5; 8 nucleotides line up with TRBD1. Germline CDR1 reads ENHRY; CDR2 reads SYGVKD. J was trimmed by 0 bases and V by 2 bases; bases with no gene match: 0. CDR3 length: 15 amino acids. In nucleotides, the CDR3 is TGTGCCATCAGTGAGGACAGGGGTAGCAATCAGCCCCAGCATTTT. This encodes CAISEDRGSNQPQHF.

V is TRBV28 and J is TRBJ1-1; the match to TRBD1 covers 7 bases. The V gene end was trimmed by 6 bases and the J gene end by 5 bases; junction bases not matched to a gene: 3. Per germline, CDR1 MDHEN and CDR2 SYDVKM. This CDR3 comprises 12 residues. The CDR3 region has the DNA TGTGCCAGCAGCTCAGGGGGGACTGAAGCTTTCTTT. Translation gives CASSSGGTEAFF.

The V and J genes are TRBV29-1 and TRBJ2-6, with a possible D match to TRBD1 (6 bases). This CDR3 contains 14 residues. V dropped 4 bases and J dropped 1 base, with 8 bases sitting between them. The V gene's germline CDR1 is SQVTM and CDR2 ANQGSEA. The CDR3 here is CSVGQASGANVLTF. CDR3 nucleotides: TGCAGCGTTGGACAGGCTTCTGGGGCCAACGTCCTGACTTTC. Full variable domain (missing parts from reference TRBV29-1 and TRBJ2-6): SAVISQKPSRDICQRGTSLTIQCQVDSQVTMMFWYRQQPGQSLTLIATANQGSEATYESGFVIDKFPISRPNLTFSTLTVSNMSPEDSSIYLCSVGQASGANVLTFGAGSRLTVL.

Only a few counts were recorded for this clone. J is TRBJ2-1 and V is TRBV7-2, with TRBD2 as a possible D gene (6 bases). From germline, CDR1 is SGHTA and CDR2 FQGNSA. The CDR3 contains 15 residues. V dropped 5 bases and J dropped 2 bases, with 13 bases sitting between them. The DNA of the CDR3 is TGTGCCAGCAGCCTACTCGGCGGGGCCTACAATGAGCAGTTCTTC. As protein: CASSLLGGAYNEQFF.

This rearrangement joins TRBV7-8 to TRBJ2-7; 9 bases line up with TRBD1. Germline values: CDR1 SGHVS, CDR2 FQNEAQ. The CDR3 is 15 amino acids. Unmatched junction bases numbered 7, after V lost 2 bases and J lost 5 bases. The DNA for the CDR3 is TGTGCCAGCAGCTTATCCCCTCGACAGGGGGACGAGCAGTACTTC. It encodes CASSLSPRQGDEQYF.

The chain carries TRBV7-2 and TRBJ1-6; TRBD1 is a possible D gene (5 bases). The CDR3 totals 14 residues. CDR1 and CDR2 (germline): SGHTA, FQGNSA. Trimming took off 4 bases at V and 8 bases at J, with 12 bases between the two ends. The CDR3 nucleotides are TGTGCCAGCAGCTACCGACTAGGGGATTCACCCCTCCACTTT. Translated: CASSYRLGDSPLHF.

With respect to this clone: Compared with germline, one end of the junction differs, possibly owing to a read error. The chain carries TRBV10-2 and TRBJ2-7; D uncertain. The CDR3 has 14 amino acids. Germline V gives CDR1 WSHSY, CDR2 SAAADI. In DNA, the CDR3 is TGTGCCATCGCCCCTGGGAATGGGGCCTACGAGCAGTACTTC. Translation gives CAIAPGNGAYEQYF.

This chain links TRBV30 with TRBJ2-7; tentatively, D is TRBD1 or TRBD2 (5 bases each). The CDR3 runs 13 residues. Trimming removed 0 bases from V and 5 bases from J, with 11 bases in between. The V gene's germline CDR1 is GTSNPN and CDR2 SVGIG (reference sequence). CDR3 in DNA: TGTGCCTGGAGTGTTTTGGGGGTCAACGAGCAGTACTTC. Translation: CAWSVLGVNEQYF.

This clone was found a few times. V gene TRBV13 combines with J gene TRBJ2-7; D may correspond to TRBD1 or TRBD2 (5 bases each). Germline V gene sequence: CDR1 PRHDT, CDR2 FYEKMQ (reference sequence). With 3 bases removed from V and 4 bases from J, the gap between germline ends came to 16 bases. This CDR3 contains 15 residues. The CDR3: CASSFGTDAPYEQYF. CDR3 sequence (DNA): TGTGCCAGCAGCTTTGGGACCGACGCCCCGTACGAGCAGTACTTC.

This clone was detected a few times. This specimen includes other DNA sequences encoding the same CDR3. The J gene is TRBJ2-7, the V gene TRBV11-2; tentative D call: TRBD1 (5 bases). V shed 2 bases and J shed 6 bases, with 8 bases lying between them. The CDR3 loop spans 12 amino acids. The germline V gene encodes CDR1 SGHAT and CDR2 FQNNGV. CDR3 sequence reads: CASSLPGREQYF. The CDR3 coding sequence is TGTGCCAGCAGCTTACCAGGGCGCGAGCAGTACTTC.

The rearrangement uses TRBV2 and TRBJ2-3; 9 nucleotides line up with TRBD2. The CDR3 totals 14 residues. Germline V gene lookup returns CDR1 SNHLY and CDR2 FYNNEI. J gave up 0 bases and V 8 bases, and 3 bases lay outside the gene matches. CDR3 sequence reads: CASVAGDSTDTQYF. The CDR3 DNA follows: TGTGCCAGCGTAGCGGGGGATAGCACAGATACGCAGTATTTT.

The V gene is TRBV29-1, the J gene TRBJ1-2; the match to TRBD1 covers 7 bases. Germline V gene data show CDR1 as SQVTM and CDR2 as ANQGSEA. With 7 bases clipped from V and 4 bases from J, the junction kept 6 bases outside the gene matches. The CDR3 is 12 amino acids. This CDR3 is CSDVGTVYGYTF. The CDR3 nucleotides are TGCAGCGACGTAGGGACAGTCTATGGCTACACCTTC.

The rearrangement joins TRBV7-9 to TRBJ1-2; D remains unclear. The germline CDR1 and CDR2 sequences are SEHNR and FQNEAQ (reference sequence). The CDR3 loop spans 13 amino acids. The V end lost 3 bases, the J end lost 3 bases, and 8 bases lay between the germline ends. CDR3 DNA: TGTGCCAGCAGCTTGATAACGGACTATGGCTACACCTTC. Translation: CASSLITDYGYTF.

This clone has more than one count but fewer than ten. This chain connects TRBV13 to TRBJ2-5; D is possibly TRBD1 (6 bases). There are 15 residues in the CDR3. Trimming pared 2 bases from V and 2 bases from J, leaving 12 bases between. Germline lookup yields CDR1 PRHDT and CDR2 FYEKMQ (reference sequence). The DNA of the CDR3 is TGTGCCAGCAGCTTACGAGCAGGGGATCAAGAGACCCAGTACTTC. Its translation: CASSLRAGDQETQYF.

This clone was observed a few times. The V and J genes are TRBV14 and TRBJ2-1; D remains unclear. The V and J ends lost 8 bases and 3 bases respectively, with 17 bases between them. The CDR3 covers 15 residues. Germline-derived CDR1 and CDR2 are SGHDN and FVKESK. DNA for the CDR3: TGTGCCAGCGCCCCGAGGCTAGAGAACTACAATGAGCAGTTCTTC. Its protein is CASAPRLENYNEQFF. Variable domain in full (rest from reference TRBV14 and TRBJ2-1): EAGVTQFPSHSVIEKGQTVTLRCDPISGHDNLYWYRRVMGKEIKFLLHFVKESKQDESGMPNNRFLAERTGGTYSTLKVQPAELEDSGVYFCASAPRLENYNEQFFGPGTRLTVL.

CDR3 nucleotide sequence: TGTGCCAGCAGCTCTAGCGGGGGGATGGATACGCAGTATTTT. Its protein is CASSSSGGMDTQYF. The chain uses TRBV7-6 and TRBJ2-3, with 11 bases identical to TRBD2. Losses at the gene ends were 4 bases for V and 6 bases for J; bases not matched to a gene: 3. This CDR3 contains 14 residues. From germline, CDR1 is SGHVS and CDR2 FNYEAQ.

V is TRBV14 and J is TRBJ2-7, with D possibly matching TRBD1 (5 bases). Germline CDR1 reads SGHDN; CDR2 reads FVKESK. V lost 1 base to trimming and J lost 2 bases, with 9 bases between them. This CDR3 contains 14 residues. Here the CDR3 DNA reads TGTGCCAGCAGCCAAGGCCAGGGTACCTACGAGCAGTACTTC. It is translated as CASSQGQGTYEQYF.

The DNA for the CDR3 is TGCGCCAGCAGCCAAGATCAGGGGGGGGAAGAGACCCAGTACTTC. Amino acid sequence: CASSQDQGGEETQYF. J is TRBJ2-5 and V is TRBV4-3; D is perhaps TRBD1 or TRBD2 (7 bases each). Germline V gives CDR1 LGHNA, CDR2 YSLEER. CDR3 length: 15 residues. The germline V and J ends were trimmed by 0 bases and 3 bases, with 11 bases remaining between them.

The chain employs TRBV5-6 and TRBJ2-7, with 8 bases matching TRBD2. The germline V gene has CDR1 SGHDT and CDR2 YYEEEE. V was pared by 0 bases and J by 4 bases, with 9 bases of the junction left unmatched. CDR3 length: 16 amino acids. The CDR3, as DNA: TGTGCCAGCAGCTTGGAGGTCGCGGGGGGCATATACGAGCAGTACTTC. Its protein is CASSLEVAGGIYEQYF.

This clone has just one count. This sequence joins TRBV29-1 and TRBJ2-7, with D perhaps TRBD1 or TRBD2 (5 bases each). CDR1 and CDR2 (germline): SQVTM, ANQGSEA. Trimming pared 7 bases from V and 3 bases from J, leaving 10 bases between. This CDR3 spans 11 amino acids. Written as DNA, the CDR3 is TGCAGCGCGGGGCTAGACTACGAGCAGTACTTC. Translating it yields CSAGLDYEQYF.

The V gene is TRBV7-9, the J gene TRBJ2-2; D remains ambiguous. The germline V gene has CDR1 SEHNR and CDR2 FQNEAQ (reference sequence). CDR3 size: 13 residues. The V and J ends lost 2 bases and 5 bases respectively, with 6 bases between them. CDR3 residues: CASSLTGTGELFF. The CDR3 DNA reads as TGTGCCAGCAGCTTAACTGGTACCGGGGAGCTGTTTTTT.

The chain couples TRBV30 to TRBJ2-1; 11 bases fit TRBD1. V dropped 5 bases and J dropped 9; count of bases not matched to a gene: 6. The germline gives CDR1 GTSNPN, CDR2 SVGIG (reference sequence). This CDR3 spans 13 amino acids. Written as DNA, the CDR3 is TGTGCCTGGGGGACAGGGGGTTATGGTGAGCAGTTCTTC. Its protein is CAWGTGGYGEQFF.